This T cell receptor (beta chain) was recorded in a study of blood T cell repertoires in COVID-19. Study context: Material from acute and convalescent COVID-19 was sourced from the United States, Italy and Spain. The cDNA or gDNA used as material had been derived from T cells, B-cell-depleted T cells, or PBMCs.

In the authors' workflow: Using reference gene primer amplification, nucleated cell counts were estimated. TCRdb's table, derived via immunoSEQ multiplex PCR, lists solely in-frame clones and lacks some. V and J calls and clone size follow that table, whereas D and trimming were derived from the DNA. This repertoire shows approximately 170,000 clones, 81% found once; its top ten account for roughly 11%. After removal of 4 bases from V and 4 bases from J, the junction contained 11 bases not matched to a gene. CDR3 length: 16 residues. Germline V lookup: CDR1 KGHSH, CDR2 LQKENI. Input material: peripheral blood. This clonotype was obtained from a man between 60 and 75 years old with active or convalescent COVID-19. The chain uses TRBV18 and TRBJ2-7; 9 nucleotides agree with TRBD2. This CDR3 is CASSRNGGGASYEQYF. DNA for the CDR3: TGTGCCAGCTCACGGAATGGCGGGGGGGCCAGTTACGAGCAGTACTTC.